This T cell receptor (beta chain) was documented in a study of cytomegalovirus exposure and HLA in healthy donors. The study's findings and limits: It was shown in a later analysis that HLA-associated TCR beta chains were more clonally expanded than other, equally common chains.

13 Jbeta primers and 60 Vbeta primers were used for the PCR. Repertoires were generated with immunoSEQ multiplex PCR, while TCRdb's copy carries only in-frame clones and drops some. The table shows some 180,000 clones, with around 80% occurring only once. V was shortened by 0 bases and J by 0 bases, with 6 bases between the two germline ends. Germline assignment: CDR1 MGHRA and CDR2 YSYEKL. CDR3 length: 15 residues. As concerns this clone: No antigen is known for it.

The V gene is TRBV4-1, the J gene TRBJ1-3; D remains unclear. This receptor was taken from a woman aged 25 to 39 in good health and CMV-seropositive. The sequenced sample was PBMCs. The CDR3 loop reads CASSQDPSSGNTIYF. The CDR3 bases are TGCGCCAGCAGCCAAGATCCCAGCTCTGGAAACACCATATATTTT.